The 12 T cell receptor beta chains in this list originate from one sample, sequenced in a study of blood T cell repertoires in COVID-19. The assay was immunoSEQ multiplex PCR, and TCRdb's table has in-frame clones only and misses some. The table includes 50,000 to 75,000 clones, around 80% detected once. The sequenced sample was peripheral blood. Receptor source: a man aged 60 to 69 with acute or convalescent COVID-19.

V gene TRBV28 combines with J gene TRBJ1-5; D not resolved. Trimming stripped 3 bases from V and 1 base from J, with 19 bases between. Germline V gives CDR1 MDHEN, CDR2 SYDVKM. This CDR3 spans 18 amino acids. The CDR3 here is CASSFGREAFSSNQPQHF. CDR3 nucleotides: TGTGCCAGCAGTTTTGGAAGGGAGGCTTTTTCAAGCAATCAGCCCCAGCATTTT.

This clone was seen only once. The chain links TRBV9 to TRBJ2-3; 8 nucleotides line up with TRBD2. Losses at the gene ends were 0 bases for V and 3 bases for J; bases not matched to a gene: 6. Germline V CDR1 and CDR2: SGDLS, YYNGEE. The CDR3 loop spans 16 amino acids. CDR3 protein: CASSVGIAGKTDTQYF. As DNA, the CDR3 is TGTGCCAGCAGCGTAGGTATAGCGGGGAAGACAGATACGCAGTATTTT. Looking up the rest from reference TRBV9 and TRBJ2-3 gives the full variable domain: DSGVTQTPKHLITATGQRVTLRCSPRSGDLSVYWYQQSLDQGLQFLIQYYNGEERAKGNILERFSAQQFPDLHSELNLSSLELGDSALYFCASSVGIAGKTDTQYFGPGTRLTVL.

This clone was counted many times. The rearrangement uses TRBV9 and TRBJ2-1; 8 bases align to TRBD2. Germline CDR1 and CDR2: SGDLS and YYNGEE. V was clipped by 5 bases and J by 3 bases; unmatched bases: 7. CDR3 length: 15 residues. The CDR3 nucleotides read TGTGCCAGCAGACCAACCGGGGGGGACTACAATGAGCAGTTCTTC. Translation: CASRPTGGDYNEQFF.

This rearrangement joins TRBV28 to TRBJ1-2, with a weak D call TRBD1 (5 bases). Looked up from germline, CDR1 is MDHEN and CDR2 is SYDVKM. This CDR3 spans 12 amino acids. V was clipped by 5 bases and J by 7 bases, with 11 bases between them. The CDR3 nucleotides read TGTGCCAGCAGTCCCCGACAGTTTGGCTACACCTTC. This sequence encodes CASSPRQFGYTF.

The chain joins TRBV19 to TRBJ1-2; perhaps TRBD1 as D (6 bases). This CDR3 has 15 residues. CDR1 is LNHDA and CDR2 is SQIVND in the germline V gene (reference sequence). Trimming shortened V by 5 bases and J by 4 bases, and 17 bases separated the two germline ends. The CDR3 DNA follows: TGTGCCAGTAGTGGACGGACAGCGACTGTCTATGGCTACACCTTC. It is translated as CASSGRTATVYGYTF.

V and J are TRBV6-5 and TRBJ1-1; unclear D gene. CDR3 length: 13 residues. The V end lost 8 bases, the J end lost 5 bases, and 15 bases lay between the germline ends. Germline CDR1 reads MNHEY; CDR2 reads SVGAGI. In DNA, the CDR3 is TGTGCCAGCGATGTGAAGGAGGGAACTGAAGCTTTCTTT. Protein sequence: CASDVKEGTEAFF.

This clone appeared once. The chain carries TRBV7-2 and TRBJ1-1; D perhaps matches TRBD1 (6 bases). Germline V gene sequence: CDR1 SGHTA, CDR2 FQGNSA. V was pared by 6 bases and J by 0 bases, with 11 bases between. The CDR3 spans 14 residues. DNA for the CDR3: TGTGCCAGCAGGAAGGGGGGGATGAACACTGAAGCTTTCTTT. Translation: CASRKGGMNTEAFF.

This clone was recorded once. V and J are TRBV3-1 (or the pseudogene TRBV3-2) and TRBJ1-2; the match to TRBD1 covers 8 bases. The CDR3 is 17 amino acids. V was clipped by 4 bases and J by 0 bases; unmatched bases: 10. The germline V gene encodes CDR1 LGHDT and CDR2 YNNKEL (reference sequence). CDR3 sequence reads: CASSRSPGTGPNYGYTF. The CDR3 coding sequence is TGTGCCAGCAGCCGGTCCCCCGGGACAGGCCCTAACTATGGCTACACCTTC.

This clone was observed a handful of times. This chain links TRBV7-9 with TRBJ1-5; no reliable D call. V dropped 3 bases and J dropped 7 bases, with 7 bases sitting between them. Germline V lookup: CDR1 SEHNR, CDR2 FQNEAQ (reference sequence). This CDR3 region has 12 residues. The CDR3 protein is CASSFPRQPQHF. Here the CDR3 DNA reads TGTGCCAGCAGCTTTCCTCGGCAGCCCCAGCATTTT.

The chain is built from TRBV19 and TRBJ1-4, with 10 nucleotides matching TRBD1. Germline CDR1 and CDR2: LNHDA and SQIVND (reference sequence). The CDR3 has 16 residues. Unmatched junction bases numbered 5, after V lost 5 bases and J lost 2 bases. The CDR3 coding sequence is TGTGCCAGTAGTTTCCCGGGACAGGGGACTAATGAAAAACTGTTTTTT. Its protein is CASSFPGQGTNEKLFF. Variable domain in full (rest from reference TRBV19 and TRBJ1-4): DGGITQSPKYLFRKEGQNVTLSCEQNLNHDAMYWYRQDPGQGLRLIYYSQIVNDFQKGDIAEGYSVSREKKESFPLTVTSAQKNPTAFYLCASSFPGQGTNEKLFFGSGTQLSVL.

There are a few counts of this clone. The rearrangement uses TRBV5-5 and TRBJ2-1; D is possibly TRBD2 (5 bases). The germline gives CDR1 SGHKS, CDR2 YYEKEE (reference sequence). Trimming took 0 bases from V and 4 from J, leaving 11 bases between them. This CDR3 comprises 15 residues. In nucleotides, the CDR3 is TGTGCCAGCAGCTTGGGAAGCGGAGAATACAATGAGCAGTTCTTC. Translation: CASSLGSGEYNEQFF.

V and J are TRBV4-2 and TRBJ2-1; D unclear. The CDR3 loop spans 14 amino acids. Trimming stripped 1 base from V and 2 bases from J, with 6 bases between. Germline V gives CDR1 LGHNA, CDR2 YNFKEQ. CDR3 residues: CASSQASAYNEQFF. Here the CDR3 DNA reads TGTGCCAGCAGCCAAGCCAGCGCCTACAATGAGCAGTTCTTC.